These 24 T cell receptor beta chains came from one sample sequenced in a study of cytomegalovirus exposure and HLA in healthy donors. The PCR made use of 60 Vbeta and 13 Jbeta primers. Produced via immunoSEQ multiplex PCR; TCRdb's table is partial and in-frame only. The sample holds some 85,000 clones, 76% seen once. The sequenced material came from PBMCs. The source is a man aged 35-49 years in good health and CMV-seronegative.

The chain recombines TRBV2 with TRBJ1-2; D call uncertain. This CDR3 comprises 13 residues. Trimming removed 3 bases from V and 0 bases from J, with 5 bases in between. From germline, CDR1 is SNHLY and CDR2 FYNNEI. The CDR3 DNA follows: TGTGCCAGCAGTGACCCTACTAACTATGGCTACACCTTC. It yields the protein CASSDPTNYGYTF.

The chain couples TRBV11-1 to TRBJ2-1, with TRBD1 matching over 7 bases. V dropped 9 bases and J dropped 0; count of bases not matched to a gene: 5. The CDR3 is 14 residues long. The V gene's germline CDR1 is SGHAT and CDR2 FQDESV (reference sequence). The CDR3 DNA reads TGTGCCAGTTTACAGGGGAGCTCCTACAATGAGCAGTTCTTC. It encodes CASLQGSSYNEQFF.

The chain uses TRBV19 and TRBJ1-2; 9 bases are a match to TRBD1. This CDR3 is 16 amino acids long. V gave up 2 bases and J gave up 5 bases; unmatched junction bases: 9. From germline, CDR1 is LNHDA and CDR2 SQIVND (reference sequence). In DNA form, the CDR3 reads TGTGCCAGTAGTATATACACACAGGGGGCGAGATATGGCTACACCTTC. Translating it yields CASSIYTQGARYGYTF.

The chain employs TRBV7-9 and TRBJ2-3; TRBD2 might be the D (7 bases). Trimming shortened V by 5 bases and J by 5 bases, and 14 bases separated the two germline ends. This CDR3 comprises 14 residues. Germline assignment: CDR1 SEHNR and CDR2 FQNEAQ (reference sequence). CDR3 DNA: TGTGCCAGCAGCCGTAGAGGGGGGGAAGATACGCAGTATTTT. As protein: CASSRRGGEDTQYF.

J is TRBJ1-4 and V is TRBV7-9; the D is unclear. Germline CDR1 SEHNR, CDR2 FQNEAQ (reference sequence). V lost 5 bases and J 6 bases, leaving 19 bases between the germline ends. The CDR3 consists of 16 residues. CDR3 nucleotide sequence: TGTGCCAGCAGCCTCTCCGGATCCTGGGCCCATGAAAAACTGTTTTTT. This translates into CASSLSGSWAHEKLFF.

This clone came up once. This rearrangement joins TRBV27 to TRBJ2-3, with D possibly matching TRBD1 (5 bases). The ends were cut back, 7 bases at V and 6 bases at J, with 20 bases in the middle. This CDR3 has 15 amino acids. Germline CDR1 and CDR2: MNHEY and SMNVEV (reference sequence). In DNA form, the CDR3 reads TGTGCCAGCAACAGGCAGACGGGCCTAACGGATACGCAGTATTTT. Translating gives CASNRQTGLTDTQYF.

The rearrangement links TRBV9 to TRBJ2-3; TRBD2 matches at 11 bases. J lost 14 bases, V lost 3 bases, and 14 bases had no gene match. CDR3 length equals 15 residues. Germline values: CDR1 SGDLS, CDR2 YYNGEE. This chain's CDR3 is CASSAGPPLAGVGYF. The CDR3 region has the DNA TGTGCCAGCAGCGCCGGACCACCACTAGCGGGGGTGGGGTATTTT.

This sequence joins TRBV19 and TRBJ1-4; 7 bases line up with TRBD1. Per the germline V gene, CDR1 is LNHDA and CDR2 is SQIVND (reference sequence). The CDR3 consists of 16 residues. Trimming removed 4 bases from V and 5 bases from J; junction bases left unmatched: 10. CDR3 loop: CASSTTTGVRNEKLFF. CDR3 nucleotide sequence: TGTGCCAGTAGTACCACCACAGGGGTAAGGAATGAAAAACTGTTTTTT. Together with reference TRBV19 and TRBJ1-4, the CDR3 gives the full variable domain: DGGITQSPKYLFRKEGQNVTLSCEQNLNHDAMYWYRQDPGQGLRLIYYSQIVNDFQKGDIAEGYSVSREKKESFPLTVTSAQKNPTAFYLCASSTTTGVRNEKLFFGSGTQLSVL.

This chain connects TRBV7-3 to TRBJ2-4; D possibly corresponds to TRBD1 (5 bases). V lost 5 bases and J lost 5, with 13 bases in between. The CDR3 is made up of 14 amino acids. From germline, CDR1 is SGHTA and CDR2 FQGTGA. The DNA of the CDR3 is TGTGCCAGCAGCCCCACCTCCAGGGAAAACATTCAGTACTTC. This translates into CASSPTSRENIQYF.

This clone has only a few counts. The rearrangement uses TRBV11-3 and TRBJ2-5; tentative D call: TRBD1 (5 bases). Deletions cut 8 bases from V and 0 bases from J, with 19 bases between. Germline V gene sequence: CDR1 SGHNT, CDR2 YENEEA. CDR3 length: 16 amino acids. CDR3 sequence (DNA): TGTGCCAGCTCCCACCGGAACAGGCAGTACCAAGAGACCCAGTACTTC. Translating gives CASSHRNRQYQETQYF.

The V and J genes are TRBV5-1 and TRBJ2-3; D might be TRBD2 (7 bases). The CDR3 is made up of 14 amino acids. Germline lookup yields CDR1 SGHRS and CDR2 YFSETQ. The ends were cut back, 3 bases at V and 2 bases at J, with 10 bases in the middle. The CDR3 DNA sequence: TGCGCCAGCAGCTCTCGGGGGGCCACAGATACGCAGTATTTT. As protein: CASSSRGATDTQYF.

The chain couples TRBV4-1 to TRBJ1-2; the D gene is possibly TRBD1 (5 bases). The CDR3 totals 17 residues. The germline gives CDR1 MGHRA, CDR2 YSYEKL. V shed 0 bases and J shed 8 bases, with 22 bases lying between them. The CDR3 here is CASSQEVGQPAMRGYTF. The CDR3 DNA reads TGCGCCAGCAGCCAAGAGGTCGGACAACCAGCAATGCGGGGCTACACCTTC.

This clone was detected a few times. The chain is built from TRBV4-3 and TRBJ1-1; 10 bases align to TRBD1. This CDR3 spans 16 amino acids. Unmatched junction bases numbered 5, after V lost 3 bases and J lost 1 base. Germline V gene sequence: CDR1 LGHNA, CDR2 YSLEER. The CDR3 region is CASSHRGTGENTEAFF. In DNA form, the CDR3 reads TGCGCCAGCAGCCATCGAGGGACAGGGGAGAACACTGAAGCTTTCTTT.

This clone was observed a handful of times. The gene calls are TRBV2 and TRBJ2-2; 11 bases are shared with TRBD2. V lost 6 bases, J lost 3 bases, and 9 bases stayed unmatched. CDR3 size: 17 residues. Germline V gene sequence: CDR1 SNHLY, CDR2 FYNNEI. The CDR3 DNA follows: TGTGCCAGCAGACGGATTTCTAGCGGGGGGTACACCGGGGAGCTGTTTTTT. Translated, it gives CASRRISSGGYTGELFF.

The J gene is TRBJ2-3, the V gene TRBV5-1, with 8 positions matching TRBD1. This CDR3 comprises 15 residues. Germline trimming cut 1 base from V and 4 bases from J; bases unmatched to any gene: 5. The germline CDR1 and CDR2 sequences are SGHRS and YFSETQ. The CDR3 reads CASSLQGARADTQYF. CDR3 nucleotides: TGCGCCAGCAGCTTGCAGGGGGCCCGGGCAGATACGCAGTATTTT.

This clone turned up a few times. For the CDR3, the DNA is TGTGCCAGCAGCTTAGGGCAGGGGGATAGGGCCCTCCACTTT. Protein product: CASSLGQGDRALHF. The V and J genes are TRBV7-9 and TRBJ1-6; 7 bases agree with TRBD1. Trimming at V came to 1 base and at J to 14 bases, leaving 8 bases not matched to a gene. The CDR3 spans 14 residues. CDR1 and CDR2 from the germline V gene are SEHNR and FQNEAQ (reference sequence). Full variable domain (missing parts from reference TRBV7-9 and TRBJ1-6): DTGVSQNPRHKITKRGQNVTFRCDPISEHNRLYWYRQTLGQGPEFLTYFQNEAQLEKSRLLSDRFSAERPKGSFSTLEIQRTEQGDSAMYLCASSLGQGDRALHFGNGTRLTVT.

The chain links TRBV7-6 to TRBJ2-2, with 8 bases lining up with TRBD1. The CDR3 extends over 14 amino acids. V gave up 6 bases and J gave up 3 bases; unmatched junction bases: 3. Germline CDR1 SGHVS, CDR2 FNYEAQ. The CDR3 region is CASRMTGDTGELFF. In DNA, the CDR3 is TGTGCCAGCAGGATGACAGGGGACACCGGGGAGCTGTTTTTT.

CDR3 nucleotide sequence: TGCGCCAGCAGCCAAATGGTGGCAGGGTTCTACGAGCAGTACTTC. It specifies CASSQMVAGFYEQYF. The chain is built from TRBV4-1 and TRBJ2-5; a weak D match, TRBD1 (5 bases). The J call is uncertain, as TRBJ2-7 better fits the DNA end. The length of the CDR3 is 15 residues. Germline CDR1 is MGHRA and CDR2 is YSYEKL.

This chain joins TRBV10-3 and TRBJ1-1; the D gene is possibly TRBD1 (5 bases). Per germline, CDR1 ENHRY and CDR2 SYGVKD. V shed 0 bases and J shed 0 bases, with 8 bases lying between them. This CDR3 is built from 15 residues. The chain's CDR3 is CAISESGGLNTEAFF. CDR3 sequence (DNA): TGTGCCATCAGTGAGTCGGGGGGTCTGAACACTGAAGCTTTCTTT.

V is TRBV7-3 and J is TRBJ1-1, with D possibly matching TRBD1 (6 bases). V was pared by 4 bases and J by 13 bases, with 16 bases between. Germline V gene data show CDR1 as SGHTA and CDR2 as FQGTGA. The CDR3 length is 12 residues. The CDR3 sequence is CASSWDTDPIFF. DNA for the CDR3: TGTGCCAGCAGCTGGGACACTGATCCGATTTTCTTT.

The rearrangement uses TRBV28 and TRBJ1-1; D not resolved. The V end lost 3 bases, the J end lost 13 bases, and 12 bases lay between the germline ends. The germline CDR1 and CDR2 sequences are MDHEN and SYDVKM. The CDR3 runs 11 residues. This chain's CDR3 is CASSFHQAGFF. The CDR3 region has the DNA TGTGCCAGCAGTTTTCACCAGGCAGGTTTCTTT.

This clone was counted between two and nine times. The J gene is TRBJ1-3, the V gene TRBV19, with D hard to call. Germline CDR1 LNHDA, CDR2 SQIVND (reference sequence). Trimming left V 3 bases short and J 1 base short, with 16 bases between. This CDR3 has 17 amino acids. The CDR3 DNA follows: TGTGCCAGTAGTATTCCGGGGATTCCTCAGTCTGGAAACACCATATATTTT. This codes for CASSIPGIPQSGNTIYF.

V usage is TRBV7-2 and J usage is TRBJ2-7, with 8 bases matching TRBD2. With 5 bases clipped from V and 3 bases from J, the junction kept 6 bases outside the gene matches. Germline V gene sequence: CDR1 SGHTA, CDR2 FQGNSA. This CDR3 is 14 amino acids long. Here the CDR3 reads CASSKERGRYEQYF. DNA of the CDR3: TGTGCCAGCAGCAAGGAGCGGGGGCGCTACGAGCAGTACTTC.

This sequence joins TRBV4-1 and TRBJ2-1, with 7 positions matching TRBD2. V shed 0 bases, J shed 7 bases, and the junction held 6 bases outside the gene matches. This CDR3 is built from 15 residues. Germline CDR1 and CDR2: MGHRA and YSYEKL. The CDR3 sequence: CASSQEVRLANEQFF. The CDR3 nucleotides are TGCGCCAGCAGCCAAGAAGTGAGACTAGCAAATGAGCAGTTCTTC.